This T cell receptor beta chain is from a study of Ad26.COV2.S vaccination and SARS-CoV-2 variants. The data were produced by immunoSEQ multiplex PCR, yet TCRdb's version contains in-frame clones alone and is incomplete. Counted here are 300,000 to 450,000 clones, about 85% occurring once; the ten biggest clones make up about 3.5%. As for treatment: around 19 received Ad26.COV2.S at low or high dose, single or two shots; roughly five received placebo; per-sample allocation not given. The investigators took samples on day 63 after the first vaccine or placebo injection. This CDR3 has 15 residues. Looked up from germline, CDR1 is KGHDR and CDR2 is SFDVKD. V lost 3 bases to trimming and J lost 6 bases; unmatched junction nucleotides: 7.

The J gene is TRBJ1-5, the V gene TRBV24-1, with TRBD1 matching over 7 bases. The sequence derives from a person aged 18-60 years who received the Ad26.COV2.S COVID-19 vaccine or a placebo. This specimen was peripheral blood, taken in a trial of Ad26.COV2.S vaccine versus placebo. CDR3: CATSDPRQGGQPQHF. Written as DNA, the CDR3 is TGTGCCACCAGTGATCCCAGACAGGGTGGTCAGCCCCAGCATTTT.